The rows below give T cell receptor beta chains drawn from one sample of a study of T cells expressing NK-cell markers. TCRdb re-called the 5' RACE reads and catalogs CDR3 proteins one per entry, DNA excluded. This sample's table has approximately 550,000 distinct CDR3 sequences. Sequencing was carried out using blood T cells: a sorted CD56 or NKG2C T cell subset, CD4+ or CD8+ T cells, or bulk PBMC T cells (not recorded which). These receptors all stem from a man aged 18 to 35 in good health. The CDR3 runs from the conserved cysteine through the conserved F or W.

J gene	V gene	CDR3 protein
TRBJ1-1	TRBV12-3/TRBV12-4	CASSLLAEAFF
TRBJ2-1	TRBV29-1	CSVVGLTNPKAFF
TRBJ2-3	TRBV7-3	CASSLAVWDTQYF
TRBJ2-7	TRBV7-9	CASSPVLYEQYF
TRBJ2-2	TRBV24-1	CATSRPGLARAGELFF
TRBJ2-4	TRBV4-2	CASSHVGRLEAKNIQYF
TRBJ2-1	TRBV7-2	CASSIQTRLVVGNEQFF
TRBJ2-3	TRBV27	CASSARETSTDTQYF
TRBJ2-1	TRBV7-8	CASSLVLAEYNEQFF
TRBJ1-1	TRBV5-1	CASSLVSTRNTEAFF
TRBJ2-4	TRBV4-1	CASSQKGKNIQYF
TRBJ2-2	TRBV5-4	CASNDKRNTGELFF
TRBJ1-6	TRBV6-5	CASSYEWGSSYNSPLHF
TRBJ2-5	TRBV6-1	CASSPAVAAQETQYF
TRBJ2-7	TRBV5-1	CASSLVGEGHEQYF
TRBJ2-1	TRBV6-1	CASSDLGVNSYNEQFF
TRBJ2-3	TRBV5-1	CASSLEPLAGDLDTQYF
TRBJ2-1	TRBV9	CASSAARERYNEQFF
TRBJ2-1	TRBV7-9	CASSRTIYEQFF
TRBJ2-5	TRBV10-3	CAIRQTSGRVETQYF